A single sample is the source of the 27 T cell receptor beta chains below, sequenced in a study of blood T cell repertoires in COVID-19. Profiled with immunoSEQ multiplex PCR; TCRdb holds only in-frame clones, not every one. The sample carries approximately 180,000 clones, over 70% recorded once. Sequencing was performed on peripheral blood. The receptors here all came from a woman between 40 and 55 years old with COVID-19, enrolled during active disease.

Points on this clone: An end of the junction does not agree with germline; a read error may underlie this. This chain joins TRBV7-7 and TRBJ2-5, with 9 nucleotides matching TRBD2. The germline CDR1 and CDR2 sequences are SSHAT and FNYEAQ (reference sequence). The CDR3 covers 15 residues. The DNA for the CDR3 is TGTGCTAGCAGCGGGAGTTCTAGCGGGACGGGAGCCCAGTACTTC. Translation: CASSGSSSGTGAQYF.

V gene TRBV6-1 combines with J gene TRBJ2-3, with no clear D. Trimming removed 4 bases at V and 2 bases at J, with 16 bases between. The CDR3 runs 16 residues. Germline V gene data show CDR1 as MNHNS and CDR2 as SASEGT. The CDR3 region is CASSGQSESFTDTQYF. The CDR3 coding sequence is TGTGCCAGCAGTGGACAATCAGAGTCCTTCACAGATACGCAGTATTTT.

The rearrangement uses TRBV9 and TRBJ2-2; D is undetermined. V shed 0 bases and J shed 1 base, with 7 bases lying between them. Germline V lookup: CDR1 SGDLS, CDR2 YYNGEE. The CDR3 is 15 residues long. CDR3 nucleotide sequence: TGTGCCAGCAGCGTAGCCCCCAAGAACACCGGGGAGCTGTTTTTT. Protein: CASSVAPKNTGELFF.

The chain has TRBV7-2 and TRBJ2-7, with 11 nucleotides matching TRBD2. Trimming cost V 1 base and J 5 bases; bases outside gene matches: 13. The germline V gene has CDR1 SGHTA and CDR2 FQGNSA. The CDR3 has 18 residues. CDR3 DNA: TGTGCCAGCAGCTTAGTTGTGGTTCGACTAGCGGGGCCGAACGAGCAGTACTTC. It is translated as CASSLVVVRLAGPNEQYF.

V and J are TRBV29-1 and TRBJ2-3; 7 positions match TRBD2. J gave up 6 bases and V 7 bases, and 10 bases lay outside the gene matches. The CDR3 spans 13 residues. The germline V gene has CDR1 SQVTM and CDR2 ANQGSEA. In nucleotides, the CDR3 is TGCAGCGCCGGAGCGGGACTCGGGGATACGCAGTATTTT. Its protein product is CSAGAGLGDTQYF.

The chain has TRBV12-3 or TRBV12-4 and TRBJ2-1; TRBD2 might be the D (5 bases). Trimming removed 6 bases from V and 4 bases from J, with 10 bases in between. The CDR3 has 13 amino acids. CDR3 in DNA: TGTGCCAGCAGCCTCGGGGAGTACAATGAGCAGTTCTTC. Amino acids: CASSLGEYNEQFF.

J is TRBJ2-5 and V is TRBV5-1; no clear D. The CDR3 extends over 16 amino acids. CDR1 SGHRS and CDR2 YFSETQ come from the germline V gene. V lost 0 bases to trimming and J lost 1 base, with 13 bases between them. CDR3 coding DNA: TGCGCCAGCAGCTTGGGGGCCACAGCTTTCCAAGAGACCCAGTACTTC. Encoded protein: CASSLGATAFQETQYF.

The V and J genes are TRBV7-2 and TRBJ2-1; 16 bases fit TRBD2. With V trimmed by 4 bases and J by 9 bases, 9 bases remained unmatched. Germline assignment: CDR1 SGHTA and CDR2 FQGNSA. The CDR3 runs 17 residues. The CDR3 protein is CASSSQPGLAGGGEQFF. DNA for the CDR3: TGTGCCAGCAGCTCTCAACCGGGACTAGCGGGAGGGGGTGAGCAGTTCTTC. The whole variable domain, remainder taken from reference TRBV7-2 and TRBJ2-1, is GAGVSQSPSNKVTEKGKDVELRCDPISGHTALYWYRQSLGQGLEFLIYFQGNSAPDKSGLPSDRFSAERTGGSVSTLTIQRTQQEDSAVYLCASSSQPGLAGGGEQFFGPGTRLTVL.

The chain joins TRBV5-5 to TRBJ1-5, with a tentative D call TRBD1 (5 bases). The CDR3 runs 16 residues. V lost 0 bases, J lost 3 bases, and 13 bases lay in between. The germline gives CDR1 SGHKS, CDR2 YYEKEE (reference sequence). The CDR3 nucleotides read TGTGCCAGCAGCTTGGTCAGTGGGGCGGTCAATCAGCCCCAGCATTTT. As protein: CASSLVSGAVNQPQHF.

CDR3 region: CASQTGTSGFNEQFF. The CDR3 DNA reads TGTGCCAGCCAAACCGGGACTAGCGGTTTCAATGAGCAGTTCTTC. The rearrangement links TRBV27 to TRBJ2-1; TRBD2 matches at 11 bases. Germline lookup yields CDR1 MNHEY and CDR2 SMNVEV (reference sequence). The CDR3 runs to 15 residues. V lost 8 bases, J lost 6 bases, and 9 bases stayed unmatched.

There are a few counts of this clone. V and J are TRBV6-2 or TRBV6-3 and TRBJ1-5; 11 positions match TRBD1. Per the germline V gene, CDR1 is MNHEY and CDR2 is SVGEGT. After removal of 3 bases from V and 5 bases from J, the junction contained 6 bases not matched to a gene. The CDR3 sequence is 16 residues long. The CDR3 DNA is TGTGCCAGCAGTTATCCGGGGACAGGGGGATATCAGCCCCAGCATTTT. Its protein is CASSYPGTGGYQPQHF.

The rearrangement links TRBV5-1 to TRBJ1-2, with D uncertain. Trimming cost V 0 bases and J 4 bases, with 10 bases left between them. The CDR3 loop spans 14 amino acids. Germline CDR1 SGHRS, CDR2 YFSETQ. CDR3 DNA sequence: TGCGCCAGCAGCTTGGCCGAATCGGGCTATGGCTACACCTTC. As protein: CASSLAESGYGYTF.

The chain carries TRBV19 and TRBJ1-2; 12 bases line up with TRBD1. After removal of 3 bases from V and 0 bases from J, the junction contained 11 bases not matched to a gene. This CDR3 is built from 19 residues. The V gene's germline CDR1 is LNHDA and CDR2 SQIVND (reference sequence). The CDR3 reads CASSIRPGQGAKANYGYTF. In nucleotides, the CDR3 is TGTGCCAGTAGTATCCGACCGGGACAGGGGGCGAAAGCTAACTATGGCTACACCTTC.

The chain is built from TRBV10-2 and TRBJ1-4; D is possibly TRBD1 (5 bases). Germline V gene sequence: CDR1 WSHSY, CDR2 SAAADI. V lost 6 bases and J 7 bases, leaving 15 bases between the germline ends. The CDR3 is 14 amino acids. The CDR3 coding sequence is TGCGCCAGCAGGGGGCGGGGGGAAAGTGAAAAACTGTTTTTT. Translated, it gives CASRGRGESEKLFF.

This rearrangement joins TRBV9 to TRBJ1-4; the match to TRBD1 covers 8 bases. Germline CDR1 and CDR2: SGDLS and YYNGEE. This CDR3 is 18 amino acids long. V shed 3 bases and J 7 bases; nucleotides not matched to a gene: 17. The CDR3 sequence is CASSETPGGAGWFEKLFF. CDR3 DNA: TGTGCCAGCAGCGAGACACCAGGGGGCGCAGGTTGGTTTGAAAAACTGTTTTTT.

J is TRBJ2-5 and V is TRBV5-1, with a possible D match to TRBD2 (6 bases). V lost 2 bases and J 1 base, leaving 15 bases between the germline ends. Germline CDR1 and CDR2: SGHRS and YFSETQ. The CDR3 spans 16 residues. Here the CDR3 reads CASSFSGGGPQETQYF. CDR3 nucleotide sequence: TGCGCCAGCAGCTTCTCCGGGGGTGGGCCCCAAGAGACCCAGTACTTC. The full variable domain, in which reference TRBV5-1 and TRBJ2-5 provide the parts outside the CDR3, is KAGVTQTPRYLIKTRGQQVTLSCSPISGHRSVSWYQQTPGQGLQFLFEYFSETQRNKGNFPGRFSGRQFSNSRSEMNVSTLELGDSALYLCASSFSGGGPQETQYFGPGTRLLVL.

The genes are TRBV7-9 and TRBJ1-2; D may be TRBD1 (5 bases). Germline CDR1 reads SEHNR; CDR2 reads FQNEAQ (reference sequence). Trimming cost V 5 bases and J 5 bases, with 9 bases left between them. The CDR3 loop spans 12 amino acids. CDR3: CASSPDRYGYTF. The CDR3 coding sequence is TGTGCCAGCAGCCCAGACAGATATGGCTACACCTTC.

CDR3 loop: CASSSAQGNIQYF. In nucleotides, the CDR3 is TGTGCCAGTAGTAGCGCTCAGGGGAACATTCAGTACTTC. The rearrangement links TRBV19 to TRBJ2-4; TRBD1 might be the D (6 bases). The CDR3 contains 13 residues. The germline CDR1 and CDR2 sequences are LNHDA and SQIVND (reference sequence). The V and J ends lost 4 bases and 7 bases respectively, with 11 bases between them.

CDR3 sequence reads: CASKYRGQAFF. Here the CDR3 DNA reads TGTGCCAGCAAATACAGGGGTCAAGCTTTCTTT. This chain uses TRBV6-5 with TRBJ1-1, with 7 bases identical to TRBD1. Germline V gene sequence: CDR1 MNHEY, CDR2 SVGAGI. This CDR3 has 11 amino acids. V gave up 7 bases and J gave up 9 bases; unmatched junction bases: 5.

The chain links TRBV19 to TRBJ1-6, with 8 bases aligning to TRBD1. The CDR3 runs 16 residues. Germline V lookup: CDR1 LNHDA, CDR2 SQIVND (reference sequence). V lost 3 bases to trimming and J lost 9 bases; unmatched junction nucleotides: 10. In nucleotides, the CDR3 is TGTGCCAGTAGTATCCTACAGGGGGATGGTGGTTCACCCCTCCACTTT. Protein sequence: CASSILQGDGGSPLHF.

The rearrangement links TRBV6-1 to TRBJ1-2; 7 nucleotides match TRBD1. Germline loops: CDR1 MNHNS, CDR2 SASEGT. The V and J ends lost 4 bases and 0 bases, in that order; junction bases with no gene match: 11. This CDR3 is 17 amino acids long. The CDR3 reads CASSALRQGLANYGYTF. CDR3 nucleotide sequence: TGTGCCAGCAGTGCCTTGAGACAGGGACTAGCTAACTATGGCTACACCTTC.

This chain connects TRBV5-6 to TRBJ2-7; TRBD2 is a possible D gene (5 bases). This CDR3 region has 17 residues. Germline-derived CDR1 and CDR2 are SGHDT and YYEEEE. V was pared by 4 bases and J by 0 bases, with 20 bases between. The CDR3 sequence: CASSEFGLAKSSYEQYF. The DNA for the CDR3 is TGTGCCAGCAGCGAATTTGGACTGGCGAAAAGCTCCTACGAGCAGTACTTC.

The chain's CDR3 is CASSRPGGGTGELFF. In DNA, the CDR3 is TGTGCCAGCAGCCGCCCGGGGGGGGGCACCGGGGAGCTGTTTTTT. The chain employs TRBV11-2 and TRBJ2-2; 8 positions agree with TRBD2. Germline V gives CDR1 SGHAT, CDR2 FQNNGV. The CDR3 runs 15 residues. The trim removed 5 bases at V and 4 bases at J, leaving 6 bases unmatched.

The chain is built from TRBV7-2 and TRBJ2-2; TRBD2 matches at 7 bases. There are 14 residues in the CDR3. Germline CDR1 SGHTA, CDR2 FQGNSA. Trimming at V came to 6 bases and at J to 8 bases, leaving 9 bases not matched to a gene. CDR3 nucleotide sequence: TGTGCCAGCAGTCTTGACAGCGGGATGGGGGAGCTGTTTTTT. Amino acid sequence: CASSLDSGMGELFF.

This clone was seen a handful of times. This rearrangement joins TRBV28 to TRBJ1-3; TRBD1 is a possible D gene (5 bases). Per germline, CDR1 MDHEN and CDR2 SYDVKM. Trimming removed 5 bases from V and 0 bases from J, with 20 bases in between. The CDR3 is 18 amino acids. The CDR3 DNA reads as TGTGCCAGCAGTCCTGGGGGACTCACTGCTAACTCTGGAAACACCATATATTTT. Translated, it gives CASSPGGLTANSGNTIYF.

This rearrangement joins TRBV7-9 to TRBJ1-2; 9 bases match TRBD1. Looked up from germline, CDR1 is SEHNR and CDR2 is FQNEAQ (reference sequence). With V trimmed by 2 bases and J by 3 bases, 10 bases remained unmatched. The CDR3 is made up of 17 amino acids. The CDR3 protein is CASSLQQDRGSDYGYTF. Written as DNA, the CDR3 is TGTGCCAGCAGCTTACAACAGGACAGGGGCTCTGACTATGGCTACACCTTC.

The chain employs TRBV3-1 (or the pseudogene TRBV3-2) and TRBJ1-4; D may be TRBD1 (6 bases). Trimming took off 2 bases at V and 7 bases at J, with 14 bases between the two ends. Germline lookup yields CDR1 LGHDT and CDR2 YNNKEL (reference sequence). The CDR3 sequence is 15 residues long. The CDR3 nucleotides read TGTGCCAGCAGCCAACGGGGGGCCCCCGGTGAAAAACTGTTTTTT. Its protein is CASSQRGAPGEKLFF.